This T cell receptor (beta chain) was identified in a study of patients and donors after allogeneic stem cell transplantation. V shed 4 bases and J shed 6 bases, with 10 bases lying between them. This CDR3 is built from 13 residues. Germline V lookup: CDR1 KGHSH, CDR2 LQKENI. TCRdb reprocessed the RT-PCR reads with MiXCR, giving one entry per CDR3 protein. The sample lists hundreds of thousands of distinct CDR3 sequences, roughly 17% occurring once. The chain joins TRBV18 to TRBJ2-4, with D tentatively TRBD1 (5 bases). The sample was blood, either unsorted or a sorted T cell fraction (not recorded which). The clonotype originates from a human donor who was either an allogeneic HSCT recipient or a stem cell or donor lymphocyte infusion donor (not recorded which). It is not recorded whose cells these are; they may come from a transplant donor. CDR3 nucleotides: TGTGCCAGCTCACAGGGGTCGGGAAACATTCAGTACTTC. It codes for CASSQGSGNIQYF.